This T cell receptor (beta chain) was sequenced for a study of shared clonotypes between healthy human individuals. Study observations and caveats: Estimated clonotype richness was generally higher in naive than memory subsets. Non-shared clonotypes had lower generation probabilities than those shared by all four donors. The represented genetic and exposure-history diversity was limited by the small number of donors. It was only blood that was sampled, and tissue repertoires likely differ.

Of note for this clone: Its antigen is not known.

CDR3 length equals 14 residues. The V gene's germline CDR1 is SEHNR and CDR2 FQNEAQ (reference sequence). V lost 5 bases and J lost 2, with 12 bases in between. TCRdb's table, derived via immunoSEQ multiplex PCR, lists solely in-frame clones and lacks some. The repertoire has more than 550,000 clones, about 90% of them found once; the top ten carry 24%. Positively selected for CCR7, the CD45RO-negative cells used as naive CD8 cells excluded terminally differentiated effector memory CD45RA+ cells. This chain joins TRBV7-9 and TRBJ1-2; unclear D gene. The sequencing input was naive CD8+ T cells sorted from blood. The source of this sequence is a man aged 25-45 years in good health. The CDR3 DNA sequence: TGTGCCAGCAGCCGGCCGGAAGGAAACTATGGCTACACCTTC. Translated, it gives CASSRPEGNYGYTF.